This T cell receptor (beta chain) comes out of a study of sequential checkpoint blockade in melanoma (dated by TCRdb to 2018 to 2020). The study in broad terms: In a 1:1 randomization, patients received either first-line nivolumab then ipilimumab (arm A) or ipilimumab then nivolumab (arm B). Maintenance nivolumab was given following each of the two trial sequences. The paper as a whole reports these results and caveats: Validation of the response-prediction model combining TCR metrics and mutation burden is needed in larger, independent patient cohorts.

The germline V gene (reference sequence) sets CDR1 to MNHEY and CDR2 to SMNVEV. The CDR3, from cysteine to phenylalanine, totals 16 residues. The DNA shown is the 48-base CDR3, in frame from base 1. V loses 5 bases of germline sequence and J loses 5 bases, and the interval between the two ends is 18 bases. The immunoSEQ Assay was used to immunosequence TCRbeta CDR3 regions from genomic DNA. Prior to high-throughput sequencing, genomic DNA was amplified by bias-controlled multiplex PCR. The paper's data handling went like this. To quantify the absolute abundance of each unique TCRbeta CDR3 region, the sequences were collapsed and filtered. Clonality, defined as 1 minus Pielou's evenness, was calculated using only productive rearrangements. A previously published method was used to identify clones whose frequencies were significantly greater in on-treatment samples than in baseline samples. Drawn from immuneACCESS, this table holds only the in-frame rearrangements with V and J called that TCRdb kept. Clones are partly lost; checked studies trace under half to an unresolved V gene and leave the rest unexplained. That table furnishes V, J and clone size, whereas the DNA furnished D and trimming. The sample table contains around 11,000 clones; only one count was recorded for about three fifths of them. 16% of the sample is taken by the ten largest.

As concerns this clone: Which antigen it targets is not known. No much larger clone exists at a distance of one base, and base qualities are not known.

The treatment or condition label here, explained by the study, means: randomized to nivolumab then ipilimumab (arm A) or the reverse (arm B). None of the patients in the trial had previously been given DNA-damaging chemotherapy. A FACS Aria II flow cytometer was used to sort live CD3+CD8+ cells that were negative for CD19 and CD56 from thawed PBMCs. Samples were obtained from patients with melanoma enrolled in CheckMate 064, a randomized, open-label phase II trial of sequential checkpoint blockade. Peripheral blood mononuclear cells were collected by leukapheresis, purified with Ficoll-Paque, and frozen in human serum with about 10% DMSO. Immediately after sorting, the purity of sorted blood CD3+CD8+ cells was verified to be >98%, after which DNA was extracted.

This chain joins TRBV27 to TRBJ2-2; TRBD2 is possibly the D segment (5 matching bases). The clonotype comes from a human donor with melanoma. The specimen was CD8+ T cells sorted from blood (inferred from file names), collected from a patient given nivolumab and ipilimumab in sequence. CDR3 protein: CASSPPGRARTGELFF. The nucleotides are TGTGCCAGCAGTCCCCCCGGGCGGGCGCGGACCGGGGAGCTGTTTTTT.